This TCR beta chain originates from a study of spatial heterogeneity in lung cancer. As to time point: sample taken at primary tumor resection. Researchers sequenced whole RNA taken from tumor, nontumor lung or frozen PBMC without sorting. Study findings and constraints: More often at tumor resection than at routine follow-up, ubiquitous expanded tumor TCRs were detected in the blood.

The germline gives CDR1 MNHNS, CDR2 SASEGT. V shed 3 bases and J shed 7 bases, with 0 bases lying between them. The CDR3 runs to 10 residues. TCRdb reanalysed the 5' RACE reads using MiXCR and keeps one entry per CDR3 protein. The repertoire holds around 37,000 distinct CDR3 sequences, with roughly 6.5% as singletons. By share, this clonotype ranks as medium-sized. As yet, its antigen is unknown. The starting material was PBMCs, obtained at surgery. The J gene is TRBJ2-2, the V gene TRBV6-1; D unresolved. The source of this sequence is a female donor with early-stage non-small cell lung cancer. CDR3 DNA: TGTGCCAGCAGTGACGGGGAGCTGTTTTTT. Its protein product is CASSDGELFF.